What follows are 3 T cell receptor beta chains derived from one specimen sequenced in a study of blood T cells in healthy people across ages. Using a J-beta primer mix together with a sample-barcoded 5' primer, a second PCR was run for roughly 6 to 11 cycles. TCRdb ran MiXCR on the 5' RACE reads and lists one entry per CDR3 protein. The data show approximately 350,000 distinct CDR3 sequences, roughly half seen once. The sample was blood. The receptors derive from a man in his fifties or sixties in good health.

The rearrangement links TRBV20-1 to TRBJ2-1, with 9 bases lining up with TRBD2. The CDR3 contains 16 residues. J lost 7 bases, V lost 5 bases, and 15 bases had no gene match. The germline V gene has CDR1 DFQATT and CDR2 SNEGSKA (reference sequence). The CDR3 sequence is CSAGLFGAGGPNEQFF. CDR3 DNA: TGCAGTGCTGGCCTTTTTGGGGCGGGAGGGCCGAATGAGCAGTTCTTC.

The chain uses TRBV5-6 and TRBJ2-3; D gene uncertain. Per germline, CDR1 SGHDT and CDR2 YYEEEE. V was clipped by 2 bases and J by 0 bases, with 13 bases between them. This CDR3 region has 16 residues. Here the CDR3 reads CASSLFERTSTDTQYF. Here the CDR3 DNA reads TGTGCCAGCAGCTTATTTGAGCGAACTAGCACAGATACGCAGTATTTT.

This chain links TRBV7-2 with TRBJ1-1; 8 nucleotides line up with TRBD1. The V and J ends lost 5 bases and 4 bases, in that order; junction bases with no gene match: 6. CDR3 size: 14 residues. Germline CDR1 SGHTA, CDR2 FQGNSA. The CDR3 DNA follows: TGTGCCAGCAGCCAGACAGGGGCGAGCACTGAAGCTTTCTTT. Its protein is CASSQTGASTEAFF.